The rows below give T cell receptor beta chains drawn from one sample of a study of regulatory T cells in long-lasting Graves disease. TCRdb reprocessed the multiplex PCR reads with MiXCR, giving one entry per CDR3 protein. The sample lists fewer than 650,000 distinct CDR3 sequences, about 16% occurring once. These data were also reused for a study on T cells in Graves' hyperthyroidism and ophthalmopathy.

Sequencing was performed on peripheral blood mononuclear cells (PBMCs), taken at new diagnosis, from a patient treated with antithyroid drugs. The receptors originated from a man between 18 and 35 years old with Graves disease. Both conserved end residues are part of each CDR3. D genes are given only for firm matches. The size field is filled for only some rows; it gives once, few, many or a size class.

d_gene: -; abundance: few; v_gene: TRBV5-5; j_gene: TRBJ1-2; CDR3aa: CASSLEDTYNYGYTF; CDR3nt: TGTGCCAGCAGCTTGGAAGACACTTATAACTATGGCTACACCTTC
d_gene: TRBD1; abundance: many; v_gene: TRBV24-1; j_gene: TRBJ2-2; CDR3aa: CATGLGQGIGELFF; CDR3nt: TGTGCCACCGGCTTGGGACAGGGTATCGGGGAGCTGTTTTTT
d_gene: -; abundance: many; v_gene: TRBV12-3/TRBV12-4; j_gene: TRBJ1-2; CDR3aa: CASSFSGYMNYGYTF; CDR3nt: TGTGCCAGCAGTTTTTCGGGGTATATGAACTATGGCTACACCTTC
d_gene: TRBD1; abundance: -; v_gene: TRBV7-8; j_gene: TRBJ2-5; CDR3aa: CASKQGAPGSQETQYF; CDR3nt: TGTGCCAGCAAACAGGGGGCACCGGGGTCACAAGAGACCCAGTACTTC
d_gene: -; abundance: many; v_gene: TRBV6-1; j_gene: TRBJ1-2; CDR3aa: CASSHTDYGYTF; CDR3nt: TGTGCCAGCAGTCACACCGACTATGGCTACACCTTC
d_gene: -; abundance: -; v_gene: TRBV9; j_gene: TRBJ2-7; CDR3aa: CASSVADQAYEQYF; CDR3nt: TGTGCCAGCAGCGTAGCTGACCAGGCCTACGAGCAGTACTTC
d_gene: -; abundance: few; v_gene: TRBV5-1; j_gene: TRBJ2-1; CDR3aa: CASREQGSGNEQFF; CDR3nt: TGCGCCAGCAGGGAACAGGGCAGTGGCAATGAGCAGTTCTTC
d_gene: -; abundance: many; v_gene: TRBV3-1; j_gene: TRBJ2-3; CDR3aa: CASSQVNSSQPPDTQYF; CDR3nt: TGTGCCAGCAGCCAAGTGAATAGCTCCCAACCTCCAGATACGCAGTATTTT
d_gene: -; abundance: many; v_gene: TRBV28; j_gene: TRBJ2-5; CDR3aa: CASRQAGLSQETQYF; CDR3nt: TGTGCCAGCAGGCAGGCCGGACTTTCCCAAGAGACCCAGTACTTC
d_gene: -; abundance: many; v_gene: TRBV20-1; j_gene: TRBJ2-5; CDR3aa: CSARDVRLRVQETQYF; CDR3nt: TGCAGTGCTAGAGATGTCCGGCTGAGGGTACAAGAGACCCAGTACTTC
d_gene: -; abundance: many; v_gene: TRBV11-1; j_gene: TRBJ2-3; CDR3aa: CASSLRVLDTQYF; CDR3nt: TGTGCCAGCAGCTTAAGGGTGTTGGATACGCAGTATTTT
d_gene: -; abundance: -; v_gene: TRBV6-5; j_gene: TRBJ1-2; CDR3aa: CASSYPPGVRRDYGYTF; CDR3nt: TGTGCCAGCAGTTACCCCCCAGGTGTTAGACGGGACTATGGCTACACCTTC
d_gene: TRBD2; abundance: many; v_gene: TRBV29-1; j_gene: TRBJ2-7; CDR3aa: CSVKGLAGVYEQYF; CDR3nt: TGCAGCGTAAAGGGACTAGCGGGTGTCTACGAGCAGTACTTC
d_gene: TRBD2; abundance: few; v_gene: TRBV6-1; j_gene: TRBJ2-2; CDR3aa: CASSTGLAGSPGGELFF; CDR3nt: TGTGCCAGCAGTACGGGACTAGCGGGGTCTCCGGGGGGGGAGCTGTTTTTT
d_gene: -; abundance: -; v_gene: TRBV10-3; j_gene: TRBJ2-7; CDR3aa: CAISVREYEQYF; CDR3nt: TGTGCCATCAGTGTCAGAGAGTACGAGCAGTACTTC
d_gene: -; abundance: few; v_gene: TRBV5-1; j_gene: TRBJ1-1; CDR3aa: CASSSFQGLNTEAFF; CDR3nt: TGCGCCAGCAGCTCGTTTCAGGGGTTGAACACTGAAGCTTTCTTT
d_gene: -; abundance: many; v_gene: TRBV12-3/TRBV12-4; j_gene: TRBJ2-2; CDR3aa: CASSLQGNAGELFF; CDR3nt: TGTGCCAGCAGCCTACAGGGAAACGCCGGGGAGCTGTTTTTT
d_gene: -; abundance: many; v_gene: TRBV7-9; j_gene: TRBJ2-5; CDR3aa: CASSSLPREREETQYF; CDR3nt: TGTGCCAGCAGCTCCCTCCCGAGGGAGCGGGAAGAGACCCAGTACTTC
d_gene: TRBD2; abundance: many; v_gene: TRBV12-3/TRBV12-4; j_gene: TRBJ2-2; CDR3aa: CASSSSGITGELFF; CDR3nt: TGTGCCAGCAGTTCTAGCGGGATTACCGGGGAGCTGTTTTTT
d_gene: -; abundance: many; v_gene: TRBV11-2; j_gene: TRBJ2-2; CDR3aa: CASSFILDTGELFF; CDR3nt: TGTGCCAGCAGCTTCATACTGGACACCGGGGAGCTGTTTTTT
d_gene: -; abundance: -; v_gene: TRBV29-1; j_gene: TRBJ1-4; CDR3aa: CSVEDSGTNEKLFF; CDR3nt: TGCAGCGTTGAAGACTCGGGGACTAATGAAAAACTGTTTTTT
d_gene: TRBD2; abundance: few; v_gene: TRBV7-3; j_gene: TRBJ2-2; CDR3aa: CASSEGLAGLTMGTGELFF; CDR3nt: TGTGCCAGCAGCGAAGGACTAGCGGGGCTTACGATGGGGACCGGGGAGCTGTTTTTT
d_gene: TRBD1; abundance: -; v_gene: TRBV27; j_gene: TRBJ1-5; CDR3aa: CASRSDRGNQPQHF; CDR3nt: TGTGCCAGCAGATCGGACAGGGGAAATCAGCCCCAGCATTTT
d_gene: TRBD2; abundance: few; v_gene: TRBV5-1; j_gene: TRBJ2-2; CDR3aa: CASSFLAGAVTGELFF; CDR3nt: TGCGCCAGCAGCTTTCTAGCGGGAGCGGTCACCGGGGAGCTGTTTTTT
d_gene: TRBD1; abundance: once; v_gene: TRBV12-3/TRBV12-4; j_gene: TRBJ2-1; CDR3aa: CASSLRTGPANEQFF; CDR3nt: TGTGCCAGCAGCTTACGGACAGGGCCAGCGAATGAGCAGTTCTTC
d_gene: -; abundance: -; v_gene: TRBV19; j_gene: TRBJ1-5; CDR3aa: CASSISGSDQPQHF; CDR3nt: TGTGCCAGTAGTATATCAGGGTCGGATCAGCCCCAGCATTTT
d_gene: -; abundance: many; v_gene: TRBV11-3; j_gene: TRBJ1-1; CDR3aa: CASSLDRSREAFF; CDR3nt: TGTGCCAGCAGCTTAGATCGTAGCAGAGAAGCTTTCTTT
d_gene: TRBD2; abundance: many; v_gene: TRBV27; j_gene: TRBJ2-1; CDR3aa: CASSNTVSGYNEQFF; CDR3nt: TGTGCCAGCAGCAATACGGTTAGCGGGTACAATGAGCAGTTCTTC
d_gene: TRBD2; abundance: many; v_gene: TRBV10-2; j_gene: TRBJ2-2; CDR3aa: CASSALPGLAPPFVRELFF; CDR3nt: TGCGCCAGCAGTGCTCTTCCGGGACTAGCCCCGCCCTTTGTCCGGGAGCTGTTTTTT
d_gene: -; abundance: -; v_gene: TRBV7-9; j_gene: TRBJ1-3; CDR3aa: CASSFAANSFGNTIYF; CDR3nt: TGTGCCAGCAGCTTCGCTGCCAATTCCTTTGGAAACACCATATATTTT
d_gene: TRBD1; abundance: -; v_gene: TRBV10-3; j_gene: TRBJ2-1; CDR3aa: CAISLGQGYNEQFF; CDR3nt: TGTGCCATCAGTCTAGGACAGGGCTACAATGAGCAGTTCTTC
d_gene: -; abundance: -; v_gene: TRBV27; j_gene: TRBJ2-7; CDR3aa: CASSRDSHYEQYF; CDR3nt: TGTGCCAGCAGTCGGGACTCACACTACGAGCAGTACTTC